These 15 T cell receptor beta chains were sequenced from one sample in a study of control samples from healthy donors and cancer patients. TCRdb's table, derived via immunoSEQ multiplex PCR, lists solely in-frame clones and lacks some. Here the sample spans 350,000 to 450,000 clones, around 90% being singletons. The sample comprised PBMCs. The receptor source for this set is a man aged 40-55 years with head and neck cancer.

The chain is built from TRBV7-9 and TRBJ1-6, with D tentatively TRBD1 (6 bases). This CDR3 has 14 amino acids. In germline, CDR1 is SEHNR, CDR2 FQNEAQ (reference sequence). The germline V and J ends were trimmed by 2 bases and 13 bases, with 15 bases remaining between them. DNA for the CDR3: TGTGCCAGCAGCTTAACCATACAGGGAGCGCCCCTCCACTTT. Translating it yields CASSLTIQGAPLHF.

The V and J genes are TRBV12-3 or TRBV12-4 and TRBJ1-1; D unresolved. The CDR3 spans 13 residues. V was cut by 2 bases and J by 0 bases, with 4 bases left in between. CDR3 loop: CASSLLVNTEAFF. CDR3 in DNA: TGTGCCAGCAGTTTACTGGTGAACACTGAAGCTTTCTTT.

This chain joins TRBV2 and TRBJ1-4; 12 bases map to TRBD1. The CDR3 contains 14 residues. V dropped 7 bases and J dropped 7; count of bases not matched to a gene: 4. Germline V gene data show CDR1 as SNHLY and CDR2 as FYNNEI. This CDR3 is CASTRDRGPEKLFF. DNA for the CDR3: TGTGCCAGCACCCGGGACAGGGGGCCTGAAAAACTGTTTTTT.

The gene calls are TRBV29-1 and TRBJ2-1; D might be TRBD1 (6 bases). V lost 2 bases to trimming and J lost 7 bases, with 15 bases between them. Germline loops: CDR1 SQVTM, CDR2 ANQGSEA. The CDR3 has 14 residues. CDR3 protein: CSVERSQGKNEQFF. CDR3 nucleotides: TGCAGCGTTGAACGGAGCCAGGGGAAAAATGAGCAGTTCTTC.

The chain uses TRBV5-1 and TRBJ2-3, with D perhaps matching TRBD2 (6 bases). V lost 1 base and J lost 2, with 11 bases in between. The germline V gene has CDR1 SGHRS and CDR2 YFSETQ. The CDR3 runs to 15 residues. CDR3 in amino acids: CASSLRDSNTDTQYF. CDR3 coding DNA: TGCGCCAGCAGCTTGAGGGACTCAAACACAGATACGCAGTATTTT. The full variable domain, completed using reference TRBV5-1 and TRBJ2-3, is KAGVTQTPRYLIKTRGQQVTLSCSPISGHRSVSWYQQTPGQGLQFLFEYFSETQRNKGNFPGRFSGRQFSNSRSEMNVSTLELGDSALYLCASSLRDSNTDTQYFGPGTRLTVL.

This chain uses TRBV30 with TRBJ2-3; D remains unclear. Trimming pared 2 bases from V and 4 bases from J, leaving 13 bases between. The CDR3 has 14 amino acids. Germline CDR1 reads GTSNPN; CDR2 reads SVGIG (reference sequence). The CDR3 loop reads CAWSTNPPPDTQYF. The CDR3 DNA follows: TGTGCCTGGAGTACGAACCCCCCCCCAGATACGCAGTATTTT.

With respect to this clone: The same CDR3 also results from other DNA sequences found in this sample. The V gene is TRBV7-9, the J gene TRBJ1-3; D call uncertain. In germline, CDR1 is SEHNR, CDR2 FQNEAQ (reference sequence). The CDR3 has 12 amino acids. V was cut by 3 bases and J by 3 bases, with 3 bases left in between. The CDR3 region is CASSFGGNTIYF. The CDR3 DNA reads as TGTGCCAGCAGCTTTGGTGGAAACACCATATATTTT. Together with reference TRBV7-9 and TRBJ1-3, the CDR3 gives the full variable domain: DTGVSQNPRHKITKRGQNVTFRCDPISEHNRLYWYRQTLGQGPEFLTYFQNEAQLEKSRLLSDRFSAERPKGSFSTLEIQRTEQGDSAMYLCASSFGGNTIYFGEGSWLTVV.

The chain is built from TRBV28 and TRBJ2-3, with a tentative D call TRBD1 (5 bases). The CDR3 runs 14 residues. The V gene's germline CDR1 is MDHEN and CDR2 SYDVKM. Trimming shortened V by 5 bases and J by 2 bases, and 11 bases separated the two germline ends. The CDR3 nucleotides read TGTGCCAGCAGTCCCGACAGAACCACAGATACGCAGTATTTT. This encodes CASSPDRTTDTQYF.

The chain recombines TRBV2 with TRBJ1-5, with D possibly being TRBD1 (6 bases). Germline CDR1 SNHLY, CDR2 FYNNEI. The CDR3 has 16 amino acids. Trimming left V 7 bases short and J 0 bases short, with 16 bases between. The CDR3 coding sequence is TGTGCCAGCAAGGGAGGGACAAATTATAGCAATCAGCCCCAGCATTTT. It translates to CASKGGTNYSNQPQHF.

CDR3 sequence: CASSVAGGQTVSNTEAFF. The CDR3 DNA is TGTGCCAGCAGCGTAGCTGGAGGACAGACCGTGAGTAACACTGAAGCTTTCTTT. This chain links TRBV9 with TRBJ1-1; TRBD1 is a possible D gene (6 bases). The CDR3 loop spans 18 amino acids. V dropped 0 bases and J dropped 2 bases, with 20 bases sitting between them. Germline V CDR1 and CDR2: SGDLS, YYNGEE.

The chain joins TRBV19 to TRBJ2-1; no clear D gene. The CDR3 runs 11 residues. The V end lost 5 bases, the J end lost 4 bases, and 3 bases lay between the germline ends. Germline assignment: CDR1 LNHDA and CDR2 SQIVND (reference sequence). The CDR3 DNA reads as TGTGCCAGTAGTGTTTACAATGAGCAGTTCTTC. It codes for CASSVYNEQFF.

The V and J genes are TRBV28 and TRBJ2-5, with 9 bases aligning to TRBD2. The CDR3 runs 15 residues. V shed 1 base, J shed 5 bases, and the junction held 5 bases outside the gene matches. Germline V gene data show CDR1 as MDHEN and CDR2 as SYDVKM. CDR3: CASSLLGLAGETQYF. Written as DNA, the CDR3 is TGTGCCAGCAGTTTATTGGGACTAGCAGGGGAGACCCAGTACTTC.

J is TRBJ2-7 and V is TRBV3-1 (or the pseudogene TRBV3-2); 7 nucleotides align to TRBD1. The CDR3 length is 16 residues. V was pared by 0 bases and J by 2 bases, with 7 bases of the junction left unmatched. Germline values: CDR1 LGHDT, CDR2 YNNKEL (reference sequence). CDR3 in amino acids: CASSQEVAGGPYEQYF. CDR3 nucleotide sequence: TGTGCCAGCAGCCAAGAGGTGGCAGGGGGTCCCTACGAGCAGTACTTC.

The chain carries TRBV6-6 and TRBJ1-6; 7 bases line up with TRBD1. The length of the CDR3 is 14 residues. The germline V gene encodes CDR1 MNHNY and CDR2 SVGAGI (reference sequence). The junction had 3 bases not matched to a gene; V was cut back by 5 bases and J by 5 bases. CDR3: CASSDGQDNSPLHF. The CDR3 coding sequence is TGTGCCAGCAGTGATGGACAGGATAATTCACCCCTCCACTTT.

About this clone itself: This same CDR3 is encoded by further DNA sequences in the sample. This sequence joins TRBV7-9 and TRBJ1-4; 10 positions match TRBD1. Germline CDR1 and CDR2: SEHNR and FQNEAQ (reference sequence). V dropped 5 bases and J dropped 8; count of bases not matched to a gene: 11. The length of the CDR3 is 16 residues. Here the CDR3 reads CASSRVEGQGYEKLFF. CDR3 coding DNA: TGTGCCAGCAGCCGAGTGGAGGGACAGGGGTACGAAAAACTGTTTTTT.